This TCR beta chain derives from a study of T cell repertoires in cytomegalovirus infection. Turning to the study itself: Public signatures in TCR beta pointed to CMV infection and matching HLA type.

Notes on the study in general: Summed frequency of public TCR beta families distinguished CMV carriers with the relevant HLA. The ex vivo response was dominated by HLA-C-restricted CMV-specific TCR beta clonotypes.

The CDR3 consists of 15 residues. The germline V and J ends were trimmed by 2 bases and 5 bases, with 13 bases remaining between them. Germline lookup yields CDR1 MGHRA and CDR2 YSYEKL. TCRdb re-derived calls from the reads in MiXCR, one entry per CDR3 protein. The table lists about 260,000 distinct CDR3 sequences, roughly an eighth of them singletons. This clonotype was detected only a few times. Its target is not known. V and J are TRBV4-1 and TRBJ2-1; no reliable D call. The sequenced material came from PBMCs. The sequence derives from a human donor in good health (CMV status not recorded). Some clones in this sample may be carry-over from other donors' samples. The CDR3, as DNA: TGCGCCAGCAGCCAACAGCAAACCCTAAACAATGAGCAGTTCTTC. It specifies CASSQQQTLNNEQFF.